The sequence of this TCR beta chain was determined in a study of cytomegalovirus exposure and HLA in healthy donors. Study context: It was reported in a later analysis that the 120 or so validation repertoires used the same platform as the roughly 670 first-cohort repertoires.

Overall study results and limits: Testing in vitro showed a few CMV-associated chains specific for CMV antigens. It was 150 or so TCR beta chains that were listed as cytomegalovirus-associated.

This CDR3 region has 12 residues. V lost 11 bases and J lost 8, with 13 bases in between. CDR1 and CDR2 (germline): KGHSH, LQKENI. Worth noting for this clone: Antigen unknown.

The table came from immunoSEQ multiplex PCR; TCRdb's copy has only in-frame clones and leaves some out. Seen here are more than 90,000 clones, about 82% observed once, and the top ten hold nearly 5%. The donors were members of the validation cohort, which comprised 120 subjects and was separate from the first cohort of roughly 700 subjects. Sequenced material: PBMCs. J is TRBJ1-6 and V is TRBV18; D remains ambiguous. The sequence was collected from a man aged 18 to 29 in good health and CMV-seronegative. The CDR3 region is CASRVRDSPLHF. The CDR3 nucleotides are TGTGCCTCCCGAGTTAGAGATTCACCCCTCCACTTT.